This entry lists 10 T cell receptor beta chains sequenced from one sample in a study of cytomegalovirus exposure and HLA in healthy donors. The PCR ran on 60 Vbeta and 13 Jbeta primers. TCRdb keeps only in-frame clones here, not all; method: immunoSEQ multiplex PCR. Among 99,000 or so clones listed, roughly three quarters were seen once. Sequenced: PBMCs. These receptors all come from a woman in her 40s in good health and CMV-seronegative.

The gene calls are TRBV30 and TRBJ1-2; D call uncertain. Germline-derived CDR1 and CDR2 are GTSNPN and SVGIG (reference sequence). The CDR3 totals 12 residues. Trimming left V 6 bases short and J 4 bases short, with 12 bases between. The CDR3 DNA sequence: TGTGCCTGTTCCTGGGCCTCCTATGGCTACACCTTC. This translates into CACSWASYGYTF.

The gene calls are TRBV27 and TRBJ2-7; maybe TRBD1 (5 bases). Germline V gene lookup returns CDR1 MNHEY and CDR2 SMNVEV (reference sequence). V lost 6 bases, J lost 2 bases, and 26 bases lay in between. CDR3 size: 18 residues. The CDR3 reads CASSPSAGPRTYTYEQYF. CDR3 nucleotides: TGTGCCAGCAGCCCTAGTGCAGGTCCCCGGACATACACCTACGAGCAGTACTTC.

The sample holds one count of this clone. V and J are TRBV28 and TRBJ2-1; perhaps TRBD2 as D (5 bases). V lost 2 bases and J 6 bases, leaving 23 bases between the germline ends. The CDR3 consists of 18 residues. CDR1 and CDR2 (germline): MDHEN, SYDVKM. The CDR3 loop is CASSLNSGGPSPVNEQFF. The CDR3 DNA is TGTGCCAGCAGTTTAAACAGCGGAGGCCCCAGCCCGGTCAATGAGCAGTTCTTC.

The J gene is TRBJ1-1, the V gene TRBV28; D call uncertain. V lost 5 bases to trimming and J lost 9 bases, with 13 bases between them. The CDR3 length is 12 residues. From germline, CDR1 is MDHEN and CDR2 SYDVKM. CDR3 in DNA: TGTGCCAGCAGTATCGACATCTATAAAGCTTTCTTT. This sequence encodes CASSIDIYKAFF.

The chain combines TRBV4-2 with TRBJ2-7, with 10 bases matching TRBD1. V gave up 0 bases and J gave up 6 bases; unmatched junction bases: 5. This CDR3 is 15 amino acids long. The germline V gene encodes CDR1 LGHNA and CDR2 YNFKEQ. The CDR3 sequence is CASSQDLGTGVEQYF. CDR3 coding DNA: TGTGCCAGCAGCCAAGATCTTGGGACAGGGGTCGAGCAGTACTTC.

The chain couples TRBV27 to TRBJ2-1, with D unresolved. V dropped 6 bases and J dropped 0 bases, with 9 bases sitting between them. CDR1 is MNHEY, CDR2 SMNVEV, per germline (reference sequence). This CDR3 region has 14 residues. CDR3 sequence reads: CASSMLISYNEQFF. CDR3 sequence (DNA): TGTGCCAGCAGCATGCTAATCTCCTACAATGAGCAGTTCTTC.

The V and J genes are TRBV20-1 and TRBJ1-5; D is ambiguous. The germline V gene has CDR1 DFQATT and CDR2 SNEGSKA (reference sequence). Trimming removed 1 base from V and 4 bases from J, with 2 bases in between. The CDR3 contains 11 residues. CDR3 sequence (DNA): TGCAGTGCTAGAGCGAATCAGCCCCAGCATTTT. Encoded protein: CSARANQPQHF.

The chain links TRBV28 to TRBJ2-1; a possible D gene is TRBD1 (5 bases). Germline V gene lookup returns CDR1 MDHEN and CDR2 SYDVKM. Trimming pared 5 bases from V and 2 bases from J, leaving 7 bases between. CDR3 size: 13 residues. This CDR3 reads CASSVGAYNEQFF. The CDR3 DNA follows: TGTGCCAGCAGTGTAGGGGCCTACAATGAGCAGTTCTTC.

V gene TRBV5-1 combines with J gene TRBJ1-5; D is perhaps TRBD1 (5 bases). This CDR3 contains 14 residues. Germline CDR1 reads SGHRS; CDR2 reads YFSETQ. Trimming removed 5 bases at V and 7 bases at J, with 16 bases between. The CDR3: CASSPGGGRQPQHF. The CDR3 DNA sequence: TGCGCCAGCAGTCCGGGGGGGGGAAGGCAGCCCCAGCATTTT.

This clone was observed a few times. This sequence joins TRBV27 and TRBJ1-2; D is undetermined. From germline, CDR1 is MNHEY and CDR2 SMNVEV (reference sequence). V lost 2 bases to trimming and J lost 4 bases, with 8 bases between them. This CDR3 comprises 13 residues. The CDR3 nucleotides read TGTGCCAGCAGTTTAGAGGGTTCCTATGGCTACACCTTC. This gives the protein CASSLEGSYGYTF.